A selection of T cell receptor beta chains follows, all from one sample in a study of control samples from healthy donors and cancer patients. Clones were sequenced by immunoSEQ multiplex PCR, and TCRdb holds only the in-frame ones, with some missing. The data contain more than 95,000 clones, roughly nine tenths of them singletons. The sequencing input was PBMCs. The receptor set was obtained from a woman aged 45-60 years with colorectal cancer. Both conserved end residues are part of each CDR3. The D gene is left open where the match is weak. Some rows mark clone size as missing; the rest say once, few, many or name a class of expanded clone.

TRBJ1-5,TRBD1,once,TRBV19,CASRRGGGKQPQHF,TGTGCCAGTAGAAGGGGAGGGGGCAAGCAGCCCCAGCATTTT
TRBJ2-6,TRBD2,once,TRBV28,CASSSRGDGANVLTF,TGTGCCAGCAGTTCGCGGGGGGACGGGGCCAACGTCCTGACTTTC
TRBJ1-2,NA,NA,TRBV7-8,CASSLARGSGYTF,TGTGCCAGCAGCTTGGCCCGAGGGAGTGGCTACACCTTC
TRBJ1-1,NA,NA,TRBV12-3/TRBV12-4,CASSLTGTTEAFF,TGTGCCAGCAGCCTCACAGGGACCACTGAAGCTTTCTTT
TRBJ2-7,TRBD1,once,TRBV18,CASSPLGQPYEQYF,TGTGCCAGCTCACCATTGGGACAGCCCTACGAGCAGTACTTC
TRBJ1-2,NA,NA,TRBV30,CAWSVSRAQRGYTF,TGTGCCTGGAGTGTAAGTCGCGCTCAAAGGGGCTACACCTTC
TRBJ2-7,TRBD2,NA,TRBV5-1,CASSLTSGGNYEQYF,TGCGCCAGCAGCTTGACTAGCGGGGGGAACTACGAGCAGTACTTC
TRBJ2-1,NA,NA,TRBV23-1,CASSPKKPTSLSYNEQFF,TGCGCCAGCAGTCCAAAAAAACCCACAAGTCTTTCCTACAATGAGCAGTTCTTC
TRBJ2-5,NA,once,TRBV11-3,CASSQSHGTPQETQYF,TGTGCCAGCAGCCAAAGCCACGGGACACCGCAAGAGACCCAGTACTTC
TRBJ1-3,TRBD1,NA,TRBV5-1,CASSIQGTLNTIYF,TGCGCCAGCAGCATACAGGGGACTCTGAACACCATATATTTT
TRBJ1-4,TRBD1,NA,TRBV29-1,CSVPGTGTNEKLFF,TGCAGCGTCCCCGGGACAGGAACTAATGAAAAACTGTTTTTT
TRBJ1-2,NA,NA,TRBV19,CASTRRSANYGYTF,TGTGCCAGTACCCGACGTTCAGCTAACTATGGCTACACCTTC
TRBJ1-4,TRBD1,NA,TRBV5-1,CASSLTGGLWDEKLFF,TGCGCCAGCAGCTTGACAGGGGGCTTGTGGGATGAAAAACTGTTTTTT
TRBJ2-1,TRBD2,NA,TRBV18,CASSLTGTSYNEQFF,TGTGCCAGCTCACTTACCGGGACTAGCTACAATGAGCAGTTCTTC
TRBJ2-3,NA,NA,TRBV7-3,CASSPLGASSDTQYF,TGTGCCAGCAGCCCCCTAGGAGCATCATCTGATACGCAGTATTTT